These 31 T cell receptor beta chains were sequenced from one sample in a study of cytomegalovirus exposure and HLA in healthy donors. This PCR relied on a set of 60 Vbeta primers and 13 Jbeta primers. Method: immunoSEQ multiplex PCR; TCRdb's copy keeps in-frame clones and lacks some. The sample lists 50,000 to 70,000 clones, over 55% seen once, with approximately 30% in the top ten. Sequenced input: PBMCs. The receptors here all came from a man aged 35 to 55 in good health and CMV-seropositive.

The genes are TRBV18 and TRBJ2-3; 10 nucleotides match TRBD1. V was clipped by 3 bases and J by 3 bases; unmatched bases: 3. CDR1 and CDR2 from the germline V gene are KGHSH and LQKENI. CDR3 length: 15 amino acids. The CDR3 protein is CASSPDRGGTDTQYF. As DNA, the CDR3 is TGTGCCAGCTCACCGGACAGGGGGGGAACAGATACGCAGTATTTT.

The gene calls are TRBV2 and TRBJ1-6; D remains ambiguous. The CDR3 spans 14 residues. The V end was cut by 1 base, the J end by 7 bases, with 8 bases between. In germline, CDR1 is SNHLY, CDR2 FYNNEI. CDR3 residues: CASSEDFRNSPLHF. For the CDR3, the DNA is TGTGCCAGCAGTGAAGACTTCAGGAATTCACCCCTCCACTTT.

The chain combines TRBV18 with TRBJ2-7; tentatively, D is TRBD1 (5 bases). V was cut by 3 bases and J by 1 base, with 10 bases left in between. Germline CDR1 is KGHSH and CDR2 is LQKENI. The CDR3 length is 14 residues. CDR3 in DNA: TGTGCCAGCTCACCCGGTCGACAGTCCTACGAGCAGTACTTC. As protein: CASSPGRQSYEQYF.

The chain joins TRBV7-9 to TRBJ2-7, with D possibly matching TRBD1 (5 bases). V was pared by 5 bases and J by 1 base, with 12 bases between. Germline V gene lookup returns CDR1 SEHNR and CDR2 FQNEAQ (reference sequence). CDR3 length equals 14 residues. In nucleotides, the CDR3 is TGTGCCAGCAGCCCCAGAAGGGGTTCCTACGAGCAGTACTTC. Translating it yields CASSPRRGSYEQYF.

This clone was observed a few times. The chain links TRBV2 to TRBJ1-5; D uncertain. The germline V gene has CDR1 SNHLY and CDR2 FYNNEI. This CDR3 region has 11 residues. V lost 4 bases and J lost 7, with 5 bases in between. Here the CDR3 reads CASSVSQPQHF. DNA for the CDR3: TGTGCCAGCAGTGTGTCGCAGCCCCAGCATTTT.

This rearrangement joins TRBV6-5 to TRBJ2-3, with 9 bases matching TRBD2. Trimming took 8 bases from V and 6 from J; bases not matched to a gene: 12. CDR3 length equals 15 residues. In germline, CDR1 is MNHEY, CDR2 SVGAGI. DNA for the CDR3: TGTGCCAGCTCGGAGCGGGGGGCCAAGATGGATACGCAGTATTTT. Its protein product is CASSERGAKMDTQYF.

The chain links TRBV6-5 to TRBJ1-2; 7 bases map to TRBD1. Germline CDR1 is MNHEY and CDR2 is SVGAGI. V was pared by 6 bases and J by 2 bases, with 3 bases of the junction left unmatched. CDR3 size: 13 residues. CDR3 sequence: CASRLTGNYGYTF. As DNA, the CDR3 is TGTGCCAGCAGGCTGACAGGGAACTATGGCTACACCTTC.

The rearrangement links TRBV6-6 to TRBJ1-2; 7 bases agree with TRBD1. CDR1 MNHNY and CDR2 SVGAGI come from the germline V gene (reference sequence). Germline trimming cut 5 bases from V and 2 bases from J; bases unmatched to any gene: 2. The CDR3 consists of 13 residues. Here the CDR3 reads CASSRDSNYGYTF. In DNA, the CDR3 is TGTGCCAGCAGTCGGGACAGCAACTATGGCTACACCTTC.

This clone came up once. V gene TRBV2 combines with J gene TRBJ2-2, with 8 bases aligning to TRBD1. V lost 5 bases, J lost 1 base, and 3 bases stayed unmatched. Germline V lookup: CDR1 SNHLY, CDR2 FYNNEI. There are 15 residues in the CDR3. CDR3 bases: TGTGCCAGCAGTTTCGGGACAGGGAACACCGGGGAGCTGTTTTTT. Amino acids: CASSFGTGNTGELFF.

The chain links TRBV9 to TRBJ2-3; D is ambiguous. The germline CDR1 and CDR2 sequences are SGDLS and YYNGEE. The V end was cut by 7 bases, the J end by 6 bases, with 9 bases between. The CDR3 consists of 11 residues. The CDR3 sequence is CASGNTDTQYF. The CDR3 DNA follows: TGTGCCAGCGGTAACACGGATACGCAGTATTTT. Supplemented by reference TRBV9 and TRBJ2-3, the full variable domain reads DSGVTQTPKHLITATGQRVTLRCSPRSGDLSVYWYQQSLDQGLQFLIQYYNGEERAKGNILERFSAQQFPDLHSELNLSSLELGDSALYFCASGNTDTQYFGPGTRLTVL.

This clone was detected only a few times. The rearrangement joins TRBV6-5 to TRBJ1-4; 7 nucleotides match TRBD1. J lost 5 bases, V lost 6 bases, and 6 bases had no gene match. CDR3 length: 14 residues. Germline assignment: CDR1 MNHEY and CDR2 SVGAGI. The CDR3 DNA follows: TGTGCCAGCAGGGAGACAGGGAGAAATGAAAAACTGTTTTTT. Its translation is CASRETGRNEKLFF.

The CDR3 loop reads CAWSSSSYEQYF. CDR3 bases: TGTGCCTGGAGTTCGAGCTCCTACGAGCAGTACTTC. V usage is TRBV30 and J usage is TRBJ2-5; no reliable D call. The J call may be faulty, since TRBJ2-7 better matches the DNA end. This CDR3 is 12 amino acids long. Germline V gene lookup returns CDR1 GTSNPN and CDR2 SVGIG (reference sequence).

CDR3 sequence reads: CSAWRSNTEAFF. DNA of the CDR3: TGCAGCGCATGGCGGTCCAACACTGAAGCTTTCTTT. The chain has TRBV29-1 and TRBJ1-1; D not resolved. This CDR3 spans 12 amino acids. Per germline, CDR1 SQVTM and CDR2 ANQGSEA. With 7 bases removed from V and 2 bases from J, the gap between germline ends came to 11 bases.

The chain recombines TRBV7-9 with TRBJ2-7; the D gene is possibly TRBD1 (6 bases). The germline V gene has CDR1 SEHNR and CDR2 FQNEAQ (reference sequence). V dropped 3 bases and J dropped 2 bases, with 14 bases sitting between them. CDR3 length equals 15 residues. CDR3 nucleotides: TGTGCCAGCAGCTTGGGGACAAGGACCCCCTACGAGCAGTACTTC. It yields the protein CASSLGTRTPYEQYF.

The chain has TRBV2 and TRBJ2-7, with D maybe TRBD2 (6 bases). In germline, CDR1 is SNHLY, CDR2 FYNNEI. Between the trimmed V and J ends, which lost 5 bases and 0 bases, there was a span of 11 bases. CDR3 length: 14 amino acids. The chain's CDR3 is CASSRLVNSYEQYF. For the CDR3, the DNA is TGTGCCAGCAGTAGACTAGTGAACTCCTACGAGCAGTACTTC.

The V call is TRBV27, the J call TRBJ1-2; the D is unclear. CDR3 size: 16 residues. Germline V CDR1 and CDR2: MNHEY, SMNVEV (reference sequence). Trimming removed 1 base at V and 6 bases at J, with 18 bases between. The CDR3 region has the DNA TGTGCCAGCAGTTTATTCTTCGAAGGAGGGATCGATGGCTACACCTTC. Its translation is CASSLFFEGGIDGYTF.

The chain uses TRBV19 and TRBJ1-6, with 7 bases lining up with TRBD1. The length of the CDR3 is 14 residues. The V gene's germline CDR1 is LNHDA and CDR2 SQIVND (reference sequence). Trimming took 7 bases from V and 9 from J; bases not matched to a gene: 9. This CDR3 reads CASMTDRSASPLHF. DNA of the CDR3: TGTGCCAGTATGACGGACAGGTCCGCTTCACCCCTCCACTTT.

This clone was recorded a few times. The chain has TRBV7-9 and TRBJ2-5; the D gene is possibly TRBD1 (6 bases). The CDR3 has 15 residues. Germline CDR1 and CDR2: SEHNR and FQNEAQ (reference sequence). Trimming cost V 9 bases and J 5 bases, with 22 bases left between them. This chain's CDR3 is CASLKGNREKETQYF. For the CDR3, the DNA is TGTGCCAGTCTAAAGGGGAACAGGGAGAAGGAGACCCAGTACTTC.

This chain connects TRBV30 to TRBJ1-4, with D maybe TRBD1 (6 bases). V lost 1 base and J lost 11, with 14 bases in between. Germline assignment: CDR1 GTSNPN and CDR2 SVGIG (reference sequence). CDR3 size: 13 residues. The CDR3 reads CAWSGTGLYKLFF. CDR3 coding DNA: TGTGCCTGGAGTGGTACAGGGTTGTACAAACTGTTTTTT.

The chain recombines TRBV19 with TRBJ1-1; TRBD1 matches 9 bases. Per germline, CDR1 LNHDA and CDR2 SQIVND (reference sequence). The CDR3 runs 13 residues. With V trimmed by 6 bases and J by 4 bases, 3 bases remained unmatched. The CDR3 loop is CASRRQGVTEAFF. As DNA, the CDR3 is TGTGCCAGTAGACGACAGGGGGTCACTGAAGCTTTCTTT.

This sequence joins TRBV7-9 and TRBJ2-7; D remains ambiguous. In germline, CDR1 is SEHNR, CDR2 FQNEAQ (reference sequence). Trimming shortened V by 2 bases and J by 7 bases, and 18 bases separated the two germline ends. The CDR3 has 15 amino acids. The CDR3 loop is CASSLTGTELTEQYF. CDR3 nucleotide sequence: TGTGCCAGCAGCTTAACCGGTACAGAATTAACAGAGCAGTACTTC.

The V and J genes are TRBV29-1 and TRBJ1-2; the match to TRBD1 covers 8 bases. V lost 0 bases to trimming and J lost 0 bases; unmatched junction nucleotides: 0. The germline CDR1 and CDR2 sequences are SQVTM and ANQGSEA. The CDR3 covers 14 residues. In DNA, the CDR3 is TGCAGCGTTGAAGAGACAGGGGCTAACTATGGCTACACCTTC. Its translation is CSVEETGANYGYTF.

This clone appeared once. The V gene is TRBV6-1, the J gene TRBJ2-7, with D maybe TRBD1 (5 bases). Per the germline V gene, CDR1 is MNHNS and CDR2 is SASEGT. With 3 bases removed from V and 13 bases from J, the gap between germline ends came to 22 bases. The CDR3 has 14 residues. CDR3 sequence: CASSEMTAPDPLYF. For the CDR3, the DNA is TGTGCCAGCAGTGAGATGACAGCCCCAGACCCTCTTTACTTC.

The V gene is TRBV6-5, the J gene TRBJ1-1, with 8 bases identical to TRBD1. Trimming removed 5 bases from V and 3 bases from J; junction bases left unmatched: 2. The CDR3 consists of 13 residues. In germline, CDR1 is MNHEY, CDR2 SVGAGI. The CDR3 DNA reads as TGTGCCAGCAGTACAGGGGGATACACTGAAGCTTTCTTT. Amino acids: CASSTGGYTEAFF.

This clone was counted ten times or more. This chain joins TRBV4-1 and TRBJ1-4; 8 bases align to TRBD1. Germline V gene sequence: CDR1 MGHRA, CDR2 YSYEKL. The CDR3 covers 16 residues. V lost 4 bases, J lost 7 bases, and 11 bases stayed unmatched. The CDR3 nucleotides read TGCGCCAGCAGCCGTATACCAGGGGGCCTTGGTGAAAAACTGTTTTTT. It codes for CASSRIPGGLGEKLFF.

The rearrangement links TRBV6-5 to TRBJ1-2; D is perhaps TRBD1 (6 bases). Per the germline V gene, CDR1 is MNHEY and CDR2 is SVGAGI. Trimming shortened V by 8 bases and J by 0 bases, and 13 bases separated the two germline ends. The CDR3 consists of 14 residues. For the CDR3, the DNA is TGTGCCAGCCGCAGACAGGAAACTAACTATGGCTACACCTTC. Translating it yields CASRRQETNYGYTF.

The V and J genes are TRBV5-6 and TRBJ1-4, with unresolved D. CDR1 and CDR2 (germline): SGHDT, YYEEEE. Deletions cut 1 base from V and 3 bases from J, with 10 bases between. This CDR3 contains 15 residues. CDR3 loop: CASSLIQEANEKLFF. The CDR3 region has the DNA TGTGCCAGCAGCTTGATACAAGAAGCTAATGAAAAACTGTTTTTT.

This chain connects TRBV2 to TRBJ2-3, with TRBD2 matching 10 bases. The CDR3 is 14 residues long. The V and J ends lost 4 bases and 5 bases, in that order; junction bases with no gene match: 3. Germline values: CDR1 SNHLY, CDR2 FYNNEI. In DNA, the CDR3 is TGTGCCAGCAGTGCTAGCGGGGGTGAAGATACGCAGTATTTT. It specifies CASSASGGEDTQYF. The full variable domain, in which reference TRBV2 and TRBJ2-3 provide the parts outside the CDR3, is EPEVTQTPSHQVTQMGQEVILRCVPISNHLYFYWYRQILGQKVEFLVSFYNNEISEKSEIFDDQFSVERPDGSNFTLKIRSTKLEDSAMYFCASSASGGEDTQYFGPGTRLTVL.

This clone has only a few counts. This chain connects TRBV2 to TRBJ1-5; D uncertain. Germline V gene sequence: CDR1 SNHLY, CDR2 FYNNEI. V lost 3 bases and J 4 bases, leaving 7 bases between the germline ends. The CDR3 has 13 residues. In DNA form, the CDR3 reads TGTGCCAGCAGTGACAGGACTAATCAGCCCCAGCATTTT. Amino acid sequence: CASSDRTNQPQHF.

This chain uses TRBV4-3 with TRBJ1-2; a possible D gene is TRBD1 (6 bases). The CDR3 has 13 amino acids. Germline values: CDR1 LGHNA, CDR2 YSLEER. The germline V and J ends were trimmed by 4 bases and 6 bases, with 12 bases remaining between them. This chain's CDR3 is CASSLNRDDGYTF. The CDR3 DNA sequence: TGCGCCAGCAGCCTAAACAGGGATGATGGCTACACCTTC.

This chain joins TRBV5-4 and TRBJ1-6, with TRBD1 matching over 7 bases. The V gene's germline CDR1 is SGHNT and CDR2 YYREEE (reference sequence). The J segment lost 6 bases and the V segment lost 5 bases, leaving 5 bases of the junction unmatched. The CDR3 loop spans 14 amino acids. CDR3 nucleotides: TGTGCCAGCAGTCGAAACAGGGGTAATTCACCCCTCCACTTT. This gives the protein CASSRNRGNSPLHF.